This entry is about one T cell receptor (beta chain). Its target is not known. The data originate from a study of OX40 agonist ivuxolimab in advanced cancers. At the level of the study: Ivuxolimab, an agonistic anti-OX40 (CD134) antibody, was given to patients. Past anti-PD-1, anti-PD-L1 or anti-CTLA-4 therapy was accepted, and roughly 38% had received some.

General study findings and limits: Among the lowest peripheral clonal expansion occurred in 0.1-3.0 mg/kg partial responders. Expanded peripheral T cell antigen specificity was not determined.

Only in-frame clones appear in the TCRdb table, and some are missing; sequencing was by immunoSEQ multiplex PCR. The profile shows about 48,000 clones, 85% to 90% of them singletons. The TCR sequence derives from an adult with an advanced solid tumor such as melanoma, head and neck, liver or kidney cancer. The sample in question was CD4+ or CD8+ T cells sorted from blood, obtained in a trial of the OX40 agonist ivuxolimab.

DNA for the CDR3: TGTGCCAGCAGCAAAAAGGACCTACTATTCGACGGAAACACCATATATTTT. It specifies CASSKKDLLFDGNTIYF. The V call is TRBV9, the J call TRBJ1-3; D is uncertain. Per the germline V gene, CDR1 is SGDLS and CDR2 is YYNGEE. The ends were cut back, 4 bases at V and 4 bases at J, with 21 bases in the middle. The CDR3 sequence is 17 residues long.